This entry describes one T cell receptor beta chain. This sample is part of a study of blood T cell repertoires in COVID-19. Clones were sequenced by immunoSEQ multiplex PCR, and TCRdb holds only the in-frame ones, with some missing. The sample has roughly 330,000 clones, 80% to 90% seen once. The CDR3 consists of 15 residues. After removal of 2 bases from V and 4 bases from J, the junction contained 5 bases not matched to a gene. Germline-derived CDR1 and CDR2 are MNHEY and SVGAGI. Material: peripheral blood. The origin of this receptor is a man younger than 30 who had recovered from COVID-19. The chain couples TRBV6-5 to TRBJ2-5; TRBD2 matches 9 bases. In DNA, the CDR3 is TGTGCCAGCAGTTACCTAGCGGGGCCGGCAGAGACCCAGTACTTC. It codes for CASSYLAGPAETQYF.